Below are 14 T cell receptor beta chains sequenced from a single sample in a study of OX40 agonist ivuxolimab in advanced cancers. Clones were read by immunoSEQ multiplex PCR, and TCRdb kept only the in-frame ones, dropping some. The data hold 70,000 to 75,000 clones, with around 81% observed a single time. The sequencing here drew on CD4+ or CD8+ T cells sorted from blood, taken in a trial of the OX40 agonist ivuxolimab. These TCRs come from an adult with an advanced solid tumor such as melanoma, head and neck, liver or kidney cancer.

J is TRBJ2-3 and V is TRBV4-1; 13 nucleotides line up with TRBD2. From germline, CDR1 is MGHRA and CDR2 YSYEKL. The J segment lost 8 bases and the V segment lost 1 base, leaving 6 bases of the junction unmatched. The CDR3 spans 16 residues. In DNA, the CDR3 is TGCGCCAGCAGCCAAGTAGGACTAGCGGGAGTAGTTACGCAGTATTTT. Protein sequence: CASSQVGLAGVVTQYF.

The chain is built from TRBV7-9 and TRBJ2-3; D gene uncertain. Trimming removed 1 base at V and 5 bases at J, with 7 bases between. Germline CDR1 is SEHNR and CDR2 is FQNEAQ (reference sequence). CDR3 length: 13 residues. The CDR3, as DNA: TGTGCCAGCAGCTTAGACGGCAGAGATACGCAGTATTTT. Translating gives CASSLDGRDTQYF.

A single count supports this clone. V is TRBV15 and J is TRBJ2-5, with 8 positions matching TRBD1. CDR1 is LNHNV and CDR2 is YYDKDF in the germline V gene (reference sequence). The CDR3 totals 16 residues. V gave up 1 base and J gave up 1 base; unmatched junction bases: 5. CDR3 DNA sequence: TGTGCCACCAGCAGAGGACCAGGGGGCGGCCAAGAGACCCAGTACTTC. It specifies CATSRGPGGGQETQYF.

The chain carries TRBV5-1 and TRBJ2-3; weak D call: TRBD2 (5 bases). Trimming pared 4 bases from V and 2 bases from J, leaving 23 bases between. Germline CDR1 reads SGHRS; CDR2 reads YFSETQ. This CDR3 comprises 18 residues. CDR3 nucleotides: TGCGCCAGCAGCCAAGTAGGAGGTTCTAGCCTGAACACAGATACGCAGTATTTT. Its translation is CASSQVGGSSLNTDTQYF.

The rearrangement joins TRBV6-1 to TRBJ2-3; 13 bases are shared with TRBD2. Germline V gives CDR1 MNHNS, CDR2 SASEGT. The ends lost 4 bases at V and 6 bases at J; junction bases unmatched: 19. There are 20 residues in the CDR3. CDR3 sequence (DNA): TGTGCCAGCAGTGGCCGCCCGGGACTAGCGGGGCTGAGTACTCGGGATACGCAGTATTTT. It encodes CASSGRPGLAGLSTRDTQYF.

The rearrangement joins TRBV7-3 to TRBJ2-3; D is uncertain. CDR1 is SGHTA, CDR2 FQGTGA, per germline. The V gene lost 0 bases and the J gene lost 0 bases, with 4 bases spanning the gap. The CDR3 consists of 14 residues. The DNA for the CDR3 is TGTGCCAGCAGCTTAACAGGTAGCACAGATACGCAGTATTTT. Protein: CASSLTGSTDTQYF.

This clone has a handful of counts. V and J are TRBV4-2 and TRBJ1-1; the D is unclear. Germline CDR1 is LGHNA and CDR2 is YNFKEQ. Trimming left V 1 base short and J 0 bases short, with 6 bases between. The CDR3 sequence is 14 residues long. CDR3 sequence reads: CASSQAGMNTEAFF. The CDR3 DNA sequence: TGTGCCAGCAGCCAAGCGGGAATGAACACTGAAGCTTTCTTT.

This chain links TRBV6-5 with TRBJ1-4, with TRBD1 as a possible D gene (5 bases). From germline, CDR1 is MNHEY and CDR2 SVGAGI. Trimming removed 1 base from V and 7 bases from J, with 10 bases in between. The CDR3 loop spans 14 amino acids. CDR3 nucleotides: TGTGCCAGCAGTTACTTAGGGGAGGGTGAAAAACTGTTTTTT. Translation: CASSYLGEGEKLFF.

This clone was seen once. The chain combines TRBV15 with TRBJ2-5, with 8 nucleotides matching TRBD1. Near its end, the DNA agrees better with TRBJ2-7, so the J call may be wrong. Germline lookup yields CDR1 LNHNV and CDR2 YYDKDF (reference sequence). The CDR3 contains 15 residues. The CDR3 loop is CATSTPTGVPYEQYF. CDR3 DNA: TGTGCCACCAGCACCCCGACAGGGGTCCCCTACGAGCAGTACTTC.

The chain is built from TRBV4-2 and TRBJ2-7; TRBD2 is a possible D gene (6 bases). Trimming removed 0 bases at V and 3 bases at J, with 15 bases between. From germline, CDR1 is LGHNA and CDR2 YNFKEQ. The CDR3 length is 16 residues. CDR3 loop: CASSQETSPAFYEQYF. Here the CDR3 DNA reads TGTGCCAGCAGCCAAGAAACTAGCCCGGCGTTCTACGAGCAGTACTTC.

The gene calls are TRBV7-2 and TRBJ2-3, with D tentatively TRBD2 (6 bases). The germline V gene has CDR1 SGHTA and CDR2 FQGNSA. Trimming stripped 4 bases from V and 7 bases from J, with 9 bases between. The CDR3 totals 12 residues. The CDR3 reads CASSSGLYTQYF. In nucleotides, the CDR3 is TGTGCCAGCAGCTCGGGACTTTATACGCAGTATTTT.

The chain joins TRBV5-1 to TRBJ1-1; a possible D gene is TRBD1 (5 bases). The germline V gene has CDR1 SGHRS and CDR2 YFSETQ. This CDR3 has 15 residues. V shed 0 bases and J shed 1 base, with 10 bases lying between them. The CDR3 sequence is CASSLAQGWNTEAFF. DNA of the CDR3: TGCGCCAGCAGCTTGGCTCAGGGATGGAACACTGAAGCTTTCTTT.

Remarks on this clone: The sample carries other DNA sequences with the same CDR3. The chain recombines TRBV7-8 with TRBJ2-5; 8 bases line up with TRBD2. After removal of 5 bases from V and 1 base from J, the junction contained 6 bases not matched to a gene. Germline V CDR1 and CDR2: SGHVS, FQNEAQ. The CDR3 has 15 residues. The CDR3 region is CASSLGGGFQETQYF. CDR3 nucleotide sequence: TGTGCCAGCAGCCTAGGCGGGGGGTTCCAAGAGACCCAGTACTTC.

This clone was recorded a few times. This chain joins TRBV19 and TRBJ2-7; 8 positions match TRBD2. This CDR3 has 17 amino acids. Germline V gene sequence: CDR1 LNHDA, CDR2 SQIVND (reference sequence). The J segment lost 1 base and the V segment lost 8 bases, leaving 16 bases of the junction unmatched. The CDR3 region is CASCREGSGSGSYEQYF. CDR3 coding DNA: TGTGCCAGTTGCCGAGAGGGGAGCGGGAGCGGTTCCTACGAGCAGTACTTC.